The 9 T cell receptor beta chains below all came from one sample that was sequenced in a study of neurological immune-mediated disorders. As for time point: longitudinal time-point 1 (baseline). TCRdb reprocessed the 5' RACE reads with MiXCR, giving one entry per CDR3 protein. The data hold tens of thousands of distinct CDR3 sequences, with roughly 10% observed a single time. The sample consisted of PBMCs. These receptors were obtained from a man aged 25-40 years in good health.

The sample holds many counts of this clonotype. DNA of the CDR3: TGTGCCAGCTCACCACCTTCCAGGGGCCGCTCTGGAAACACCATATATTTT. Its protein product is CASSPPSRGRSGNTIYF. V usage is TRBV18 and J usage is TRBJ1-3, with D possibly matching TRBD1 (6 bases). CDR1 and CDR2 from the germline V gene are KGHSH and LQKENI. Trimming left V 0 bases short and J 0 bases short, with 12 bases between. The CDR3 has 17 residues. The full variable domain, completed using reference TRBV18 and TRBJ1-3, is NAGVMQNPRHLVRRRGQEARLRCSPMKGHSHVYWYRQLPEEGLKFMVYLQKENIIDESGMPKERFSAEFPKEGPSILRIQQVVRGDSAAYFCASSPPSRGRSGNTIYFGEGSWLTVV.

Turning to this clonotype: A much bigger clone sits one base away, suggesting this may be a read error. The V call is TRBV12-3 or TRBV12-4, the J call TRBJ2-7; 7 nucleotides align to TRBD1. V was clipped by 5 bases and J by 2 bases; unmatched bases: 15. The CDR3 is made up of 17 amino acids. The CDR3 reads CASSPRQGSLSTYEQYF. CDR3 nucleotide sequence: TGTGCCAGCAGTCCCAGACAGGGCTCACTCAGCACCTACGAGCAGTACTTC.

At least ten counts were recorded for this clonotype. The chain couples TRBV6-1 to TRBJ2-7, with TRBD1 matching over 7 bases. This CDR3 has 14 amino acids. V lost 6 bases to trimming and J lost 3 bases; unmatched junction nucleotides: 8. CDR1 is MNHNS and CDR2 is SASEGT in the germline V gene. In nucleotides, the CDR3 is TGTGCCAGCAGATCCCCGGGACAGATCTACGAGCAGTACTTC. It is translated as CASRSPGQIYEQYF.

This clonotype was found many times. The chain links TRBV29-1 to TRBJ2-7, with a possible D match to TRBD2 (5 bases). Germline-derived CDR1 and CDR2 are SQVTM and ANQGSEA. The ends were cut back, 3 bases at V and 2 bases at J, with 11 bases in the middle. The CDR3 consists of 13 residues. CDR3: CSVEASYTYEQYF. The CDR3 DNA is TGCAGCGTTGAGGCTAGCTACACCTACGAGCAGTACTTC.

Turning to this clonotype: Possible read error: a much larger clone is one base away. This sequence joins TRBV28 and TRBJ1-6; D unclear. V was clipped by 7 bases and J by 8 bases, with 6 bases between them. In germline, CDR1 is MDHEN, CDR2 SYDVKM. This CDR3 has 11 residues. Here the CDR3 reads CASIQYSPLHF. The CDR3 nucleotides are TGTGCCAGCATCCAGTATTCACCCCTCCACTTT.

This clonotype was detected ten times or more. The chain combines TRBV27 with TRBJ2-1, with unresolved D. Trimming took 2 bases from V and 7 from J, leaving 9 bases between them. The length of the CDR3 is 13 residues. Germline CDR1 MNHEY, CDR2 SMNVEV (reference sequence). CDR3 nucleotide sequence: TGTGCCAGCAGTTTAACGAATGGTAATGAGCAGTTCTTC. This encodes CASSLTNGNEQFF.

This clonotype was counted many times. This sequence joins TRBV5-6 and TRBJ2-1, with 8 bases that match TRBD2. The CDR3 extends over 15 amino acids. Germline CDR1 is SGHDT and CDR2 is YYEEEE. Trimming at V came to 1 base and at J to 4 bases, leaving 4 bases not matched to a gene. The DNA for the CDR3 is TGTGCCAGCAGCTTGAACGGGAGGGTTTACAATGAGCAGTTCTTC. It yields the protein CASSLNGRVYNEQFF.

Concerning this clonotype: A much larger clone differs by one base, so this may be a read error. The chain uses TRBV9 and TRBJ2-7; TRBD1 is a possible D gene (5 bases). The CDR3 length is 13 residues. CDR1 and CDR2 (germline): SGDLS, YYNGEE. Deletions cut 3 bases from V and 2 bases from J, with 9 bases between. CDR3 sequence: CASSGWGPYEQYF. The CDR3 DNA follows: TGTGCCAGCAGCGGGTGGGGCCCCTACGAGCAGTACTTC.

This clonotype was seen at least ten times. This chain connects TRBV12-3 or TRBV12-4 to TRBJ1-2; no clear D gene. This CDR3 has 13 amino acids. Trimming shortened V by 7 bases and J by 0 bases, and 9 bases separated the two germline ends. CDR3 coding DNA: TGTGCCAGCACCCTGAACCCTAACTATGGCTACACCTTC. Amino acid sequence: CASTLNPNYGYTF.